One sample yielded the 6 T cell receptor beta chains listed below, sequenced in a study of blood T cell repertoires in COVID-19. Repertoires were generated with immunoSEQ multiplex PCR, while TCRdb's copy carries only in-frame clones and drops some. The sample records about 200,000 clones, about 80% being singletons. The specimen was peripheral blood. These receptor sequences come from a man between 60 and 70 years old with acute or convalescent COVID-19.

The chain has TRBV7-3 and TRBJ2-1; D might be TRBD2 (5 bases). The CDR3 is made up of 12 amino acids. Looked up from germline, CDR1 is SGHTA and CDR2 is FQGTGA. V lost 8 bases, J lost 3 bases, and 8 bases lay in between. Written as DNA, the CDR3 is TGTGCCAGCGGGGAGAGCTACAATGAGCAGTTCTTC. It encodes CASGESYNEQFF.

This clone has ten or more counts. The chain has TRBV5-6 and TRBJ1-2, with 8 bases matching TRBD1. This CDR3 is 17 amino acids long. V dropped 3 bases and J dropped 4; count of bases not matched to a gene: 14. Germline CDR1 reads SGHDT; CDR2 reads YYEEEE. In DNA, the CDR3 is TGTGCCAGCAGCTCAGAAGAAAACCCAGGGGGCGGCTATGGCTACACCTTC. Residues: CASSSEENPGGGYGYTF.

The chain has TRBV25-1 and TRBJ2-5, with 7 bases identical to TRBD1. The junction had 13 bases not matched to a gene; V was cut back by 10 bases and J by 5 bases. This CDR3 contains 14 residues. CDR1 and CDR2 from the germline V gene are MGHDK and SYGVNS. DNA of the CDR3: TGTGCCACCGAGGCCCCCGCAGGGGGTGAGACCCAGTACTTC. Translated, it gives CATEAPAGGETQYF.

The J gene is TRBJ2-3, the V gene TRBV5-4, with D perhaps matching TRBD1 (5 bases). Germline CDR1 is SGHNT and CDR2 is YYREEE (reference sequence). CDR3 size: 16 residues. Between the trimmed V and J ends, which lost 0 bases and 4 bases, there was a span of 15 bases. CDR3 amino acids: CASSLALFRAADTQYF. The CDR3 DNA follows: TGTGCCAGCAGCTTGGCCCTCTTCAGGGCCGCAGATACGCAGTATTTT.

The genes are TRBV7-9 and TRBJ1-4; D is possibly TRBD1 (6 bases). The V end was cut by 1 base, the J end by 6 bases, with 9 bases between. This CDR3 region has 14 residues. Per germline, CDR1 SEHNR and CDR2 FQNEAQ (reference sequence). CDR3 sequence: CASSLGRTDEKLFF. CDR3 nucleotide sequence: TGTGCCAGCAGCTTAGGTAGGACAGATGAAAAACTGTTTTTT.

The chain combines TRBV12-1 with TRBJ2-7; TRBD2 was called by the table and not checked on the DNA. TRBV12-1 is shown as a pseudogene. The CDR3 runs 15 residues. The CDR3 nucleotides are TGTGCCAGCAGCTTTGTTTGGCGGGAGGCGGGAGAGCAGTACTTC. Translating it yields CASSFVWREAGEQYF.